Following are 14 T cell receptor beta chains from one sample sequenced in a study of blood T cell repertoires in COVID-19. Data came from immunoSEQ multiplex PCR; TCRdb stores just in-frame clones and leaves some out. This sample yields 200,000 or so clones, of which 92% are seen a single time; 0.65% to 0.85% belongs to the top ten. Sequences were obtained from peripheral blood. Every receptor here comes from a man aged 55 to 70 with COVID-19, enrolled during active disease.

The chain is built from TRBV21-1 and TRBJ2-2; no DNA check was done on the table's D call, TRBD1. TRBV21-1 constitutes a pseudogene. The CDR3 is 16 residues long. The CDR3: CASNPTGGEVGGELFF. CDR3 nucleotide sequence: TGTGCCAGCAACCCGACAGGGGGCGAAGTTGGCGGGGAGCTGTTTTTT.

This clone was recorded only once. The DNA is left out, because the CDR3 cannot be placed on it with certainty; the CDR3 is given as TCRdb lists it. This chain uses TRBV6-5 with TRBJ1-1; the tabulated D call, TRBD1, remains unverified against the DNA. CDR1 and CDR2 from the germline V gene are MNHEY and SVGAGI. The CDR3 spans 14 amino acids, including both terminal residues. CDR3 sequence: CASSSSTGRPEAFF.

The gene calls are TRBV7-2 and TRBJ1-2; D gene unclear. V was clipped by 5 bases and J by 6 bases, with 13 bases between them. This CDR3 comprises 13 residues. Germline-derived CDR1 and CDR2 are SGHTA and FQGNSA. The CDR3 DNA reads TGTGCCAGCAGCGCCAGGCCTGGCGATGGCTACACCTTC. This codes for CASSARPGDGYTF.

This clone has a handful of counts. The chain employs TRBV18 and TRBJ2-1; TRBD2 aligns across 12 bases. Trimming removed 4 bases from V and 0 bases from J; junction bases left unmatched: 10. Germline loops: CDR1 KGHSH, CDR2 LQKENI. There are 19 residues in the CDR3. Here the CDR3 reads CASSLIQGLAGSSYNEQFF. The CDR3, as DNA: TGTGCCAGCTCACTAATTCAGGGACTAGCGGGCAGCTCCTACAATGAGCAGTTCTTC. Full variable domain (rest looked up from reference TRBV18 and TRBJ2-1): NAGVMQNPRHLVRRRGQEARLRCSPMKGHSHVYWYRQLPEEGLKFMVYLQKENIIDESGMPKERFSAEFPKEGPSILRIQQVVRGDSAAYFCASSLIQGLAGSSYNEQFFGPGTRLTVL.

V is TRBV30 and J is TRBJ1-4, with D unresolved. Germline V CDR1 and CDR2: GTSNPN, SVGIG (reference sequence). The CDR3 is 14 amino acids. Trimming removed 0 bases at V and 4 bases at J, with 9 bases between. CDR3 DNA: TGTGCCTGGAGTGTACTACTGAATAATGAAAAACTGTTTTTT. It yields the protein CAWSVLLNNEKLFF.

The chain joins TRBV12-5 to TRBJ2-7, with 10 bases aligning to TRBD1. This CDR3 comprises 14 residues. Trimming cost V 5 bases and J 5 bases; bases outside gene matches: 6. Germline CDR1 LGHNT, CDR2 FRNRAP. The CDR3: CASGPWTGGDEQYF. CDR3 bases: TGTGCTAGTGGTCCATGGACAGGGGGAGACGAGCAGTACTTC.

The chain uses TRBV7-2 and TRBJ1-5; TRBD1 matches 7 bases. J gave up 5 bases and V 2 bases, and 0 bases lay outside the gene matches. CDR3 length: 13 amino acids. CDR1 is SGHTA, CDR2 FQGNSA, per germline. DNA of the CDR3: TGTGCCAGCAGCTTACAGGGGGATCAGCCCCAGCATTTT. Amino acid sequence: CASSLQGDQPQHF.

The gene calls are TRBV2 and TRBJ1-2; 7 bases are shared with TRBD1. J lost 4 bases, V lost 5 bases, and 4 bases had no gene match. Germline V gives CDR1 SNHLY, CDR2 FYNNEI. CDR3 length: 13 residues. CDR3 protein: CASSTGVGYGYTF. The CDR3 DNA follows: TGTGCCAGCAGTACAGGGGTGGGCTATGGCTACACCTTC.

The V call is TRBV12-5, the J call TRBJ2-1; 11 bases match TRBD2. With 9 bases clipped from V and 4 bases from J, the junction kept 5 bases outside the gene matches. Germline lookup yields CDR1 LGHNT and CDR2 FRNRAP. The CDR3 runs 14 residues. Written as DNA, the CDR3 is TGTGCTAGCGGTAGCGGGGGGGCTTACAATGAGCAGTTCTTC. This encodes CASGSGGAYNEQFF. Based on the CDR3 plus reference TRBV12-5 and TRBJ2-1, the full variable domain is DARVTQTPRHKVTEMGQEVTMRCQPILGHNTVFWYRQTMMQGLELLAYFRNRAPLDDSGMPKDRFSAEMPDATLATLKIQPSEPRDSAVYFCASGSGGAYNEQFFGPGTRLTVL.

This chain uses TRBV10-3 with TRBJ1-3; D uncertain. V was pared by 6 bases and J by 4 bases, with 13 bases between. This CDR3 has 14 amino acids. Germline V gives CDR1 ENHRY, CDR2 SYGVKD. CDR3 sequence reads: CAIRRNEVGNTIYF. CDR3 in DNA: TGTGCCATCAGAAGAAATGAGGTGGGAAACACCATATATTTT.

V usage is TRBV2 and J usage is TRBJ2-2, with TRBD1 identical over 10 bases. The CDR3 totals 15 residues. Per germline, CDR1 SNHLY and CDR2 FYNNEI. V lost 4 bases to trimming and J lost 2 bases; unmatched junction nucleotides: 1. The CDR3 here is CASSGQGANTGELFF. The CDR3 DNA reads TGTGCCAGCAGTGGACAGGGGGCTAACACCGGGGAGCTGTTTTTT.

CDR3 in amino acids: CASSYRDRDDGWGAFF. The CDR3 nucleotides are TGTGCCAGCAGTTACAGGGACAGGGATGATGGGTGGGGAGCTTTCTTT. The chain carries TRBV6-5 and TRBJ1-1; 9 bases align to TRBD1. Germline trimming cut 2 bases from V and 10 bases from J; bases unmatched to any gene: 14. Germline V gene data show CDR1 as MNHEY and CDR2 as SVGAGI. The CDR3 consists of 16 residues.

The CDR3 sequence is CASSLTLDSPLHF. The CDR3 DNA sequence: TGTGCCAGCAGCTTAACTCTTGATTCACCCCTCCACTTT. The rearrangement uses TRBV11-2 and TRBJ1-6, with D uncertain. The CDR3 consists of 13 residues. Trimming left V 2 bases short and J 8 bases short, with 7 bases between. Germline V gene data show CDR1 as SGHAT and CDR2 as FQNNGV. Drawing the rest from reference TRBV11-2 and TRBJ1-6, the complete variable domain is EAGVAQSPRYKIIEKRQSVAFWCNPISGHATLYWYQQILGQGPKLLIQFQNNGVVDDSQLPKDRFSAERLKGVDSTLKIQPAKLEDSAVYLCASSLTLDSPLHFGNGTRLTVT.

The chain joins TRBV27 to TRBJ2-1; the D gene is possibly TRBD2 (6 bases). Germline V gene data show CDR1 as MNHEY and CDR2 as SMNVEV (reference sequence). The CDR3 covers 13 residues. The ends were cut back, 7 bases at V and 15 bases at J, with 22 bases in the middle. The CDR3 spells CASKTPGGGTSFF. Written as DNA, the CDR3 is TGTGCCAGCAAAACCCCCGGTGGCGGGACGTCGTTCTTC.